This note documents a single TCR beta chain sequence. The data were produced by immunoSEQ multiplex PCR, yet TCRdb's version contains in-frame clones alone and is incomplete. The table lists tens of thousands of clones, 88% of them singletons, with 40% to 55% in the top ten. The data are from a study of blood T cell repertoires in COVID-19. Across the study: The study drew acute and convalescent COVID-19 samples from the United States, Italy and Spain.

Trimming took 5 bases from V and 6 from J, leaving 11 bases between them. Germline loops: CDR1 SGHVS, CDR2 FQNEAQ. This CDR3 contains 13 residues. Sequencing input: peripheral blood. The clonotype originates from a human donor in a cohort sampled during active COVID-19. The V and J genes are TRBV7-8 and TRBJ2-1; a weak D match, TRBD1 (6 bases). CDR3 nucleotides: TGTGCCAGCAGCGTAAAACAGGGCAATGAGCAGTTCTTC. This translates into CASSVKQGNEQFF.